The 8 T cell receptor beta chains reported below all come from one sample, sequenced in a study of beta chain features in type 1 diabetes. Expressed TCRB transcripts were sequenced because the entire RNA isolate underwent reverse transcription. Measured with immunoSEQ multiplex PCR; TCRdb has only the in-frame clones, and not every one. The table includes about 620,000 clones, around 15% detected once. What was sequenced was naive CD4+ T cells from blood. The receptors come from a man between 18 and 29 years old in good health.

In its sample, this clone was seen a few times. The V gene is TRBV5-1, the J gene TRBJ2-2, with D perhaps matching TRBD1 (5 bases). CDR1 and CDR2 from the germline V gene are SGHRS and YFSETQ. Trimming took off 5 bases at V and 0 bases at J, with 14 bases between the two ends. This CDR3 is built from 16 residues. In nucleotides, the CDR3 is TGCGCCAGCAGAGCAGGGTCCACTACGAACACCGGGGAGCTGTTTTTT. Translated, it gives CASRAGSTTNTGELFF.

This clone was observed a few times. The chain is built from TRBV7-9 and TRBJ1-1; D may be TRBD1 (5 bases). CDR3 length equals 17 residues. V was clipped by 0 bases and J by 0 bases, with 14 bases between them. The germline CDR1 and CDR2 sequences are SEHNR and FQNEAQ (reference sequence). The CDR3, as DNA: TGTGCCAGCAGCTTAGCGGTCAGGGCGCCCTTGAACACTGAAGCTTTCTTT. This translates into CASSLAVRAPLNTEAFF.

CDR3 loop: CASRPGSGAGYEQYF. CDR3 nucleotides: TGTGCCAGCAGGCCGGGATCAGGGGCGGGCTACGAGCAGTACTTC. This chain uses TRBV6-6 with TRBJ2-7, with D perhaps TRBD1 (6 bases). V lost 6 bases, J lost 3 bases, and 18 bases lay in between. The CDR3 sequence is 15 residues long. Per germline, CDR1 MNHNY and CDR2 SVGAGI (reference sequence).

This clone has a handful of counts. V gene TRBV29-1 combines with J gene TRBJ1-2, with 9 positions matching TRBD1. CDR1 and CDR2 (germline): SQVTM, ANQGSEA. V shed 4 bases, J shed 3 bases, and the junction held 9 bases outside the gene matches. CDR3 length equals 15 residues. The CDR3 nucleotides are TGCAGCGTTGGTATTAAACAGGGGGCCCACTATGGCTACACCTTC. This encodes CSVGIKQGAHYGYTF.

This clone was found a few times. This chain joins TRBV4-3 and TRBJ2-7, with 7 bases matching TRBD1. This CDR3 region has 16 residues. J lost 0 bases, V lost 1 base, and 6 bases had no gene match. CDR1 and CDR2 (germline): LGHNA, YSLEER. The CDR3 nucleotides are TGCGCCAGCAGCCAAGGCAACCGGGACAGCTCCTACGAGCAGTACTTC. This sequence encodes CASSQGNRDSSYEQYF.

The chain employs TRBV6-5 and TRBJ1-1; no clear D gene. Germline V gene lookup returns CDR1 MNHEY and CDR2 SVGAGI. This CDR3 comprises 13 residues. Trimming left V 6 bases short and J 1 base short, with 9 bases between. DNA of the CDR3: TGTGCCAGCAGGAAGGGAGGGAACACTGAAGCTTTCTTT. It specifies CASRKGGNTEAFF.

V is TRBV5-1 and J is TRBJ1-1; no clear D gene. The germline V gene has CDR1 SGHRS and CDR2 YFSETQ. Trimming left V 1 base short and J 9 bases short, with 10 bases between. The CDR3 length is 12 residues. The chain's CDR3 is CASSLSGPKAFF. The CDR3, as DNA: TGCGCCAGCAGCTTGTCCGGGCCAAAAGCTTTCTTT.

A word on this clone: Other DNA variants within this sample encode the same CDR3. This sequence joins TRBV9 and TRBJ2-3; D not resolved. Germline lookup yields CDR1 SGDLS and CDR2 YYNGEE. V was trimmed by 0 bases and J by 2 bases, leaving 7 bases between them. The CDR3 spans 14 residues. The CDR3 DNA reads TGTGCCAGCAGCGTAGCCGGCTTCACAGATACGCAGTATTTT. It translates to CASSVAGFTDTQYF.